The present T cell receptor beta chain was sequenced within a study of T cell repertoires in cytomegalovirus infection. Overall study: An indication of both CMV infection and matching HLA type came from public TCR beta signatures. Overall study results and limits: The ex vivo response showed dominance by HLA-C-restricted CMV-specific TCR beta clonotypes. Using cumulative public TCR beta family frequency, the authors identified those who carried CMV together with the relevant HLA.

This clonotype occurred a few times. Antigen specificity is unknown. TCRdb ran MiXCR on the reads and lists one entry per CDR3 protein. The sample has approximately 500,000 distinct CDR3 sequences, approximately 15% seen once. Per the germline V gene, CDR1 is MDHEN and CDR2 is SYDVKM. The CDR3 contains 15 residues. With 6 bases removed from V and 1 base from J, the gap between germline ends came to 16 bases. Material for sequencing was CD8+ T cells from PBMCs. The TCR comes from a human donor in good health (CMV status not recorded). Some clones in this sample may be carry-over from other donors' samples. This sequence joins TRBV28 and TRBJ2-7, with a tentative D call TRBD2 (7 bases). Here the CDR3 reads CASRASGTPSYEQYF. DNA for the CDR3: TGTGCCAGCAGAGCAAGCGGGACACCTTCCTACGAGCAGTACTTC.